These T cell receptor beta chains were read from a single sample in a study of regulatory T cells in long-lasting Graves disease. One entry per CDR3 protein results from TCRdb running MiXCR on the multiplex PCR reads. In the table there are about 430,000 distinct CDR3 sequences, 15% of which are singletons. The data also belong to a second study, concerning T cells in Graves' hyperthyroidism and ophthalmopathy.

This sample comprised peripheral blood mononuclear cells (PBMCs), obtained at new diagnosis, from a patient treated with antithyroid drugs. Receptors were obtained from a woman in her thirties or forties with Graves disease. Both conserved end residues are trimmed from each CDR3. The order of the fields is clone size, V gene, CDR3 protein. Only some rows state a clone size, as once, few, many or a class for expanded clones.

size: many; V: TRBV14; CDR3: ASSHLGQGRGTEAF
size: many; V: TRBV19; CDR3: ASNTDSAIALPLH
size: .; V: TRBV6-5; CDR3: ASSYGTGQGYGYT
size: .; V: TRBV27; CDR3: ASSPRARLNTEAF
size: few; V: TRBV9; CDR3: ASSVATGLEDYEQF
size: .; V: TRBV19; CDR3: ANSPQGLVHYGYT
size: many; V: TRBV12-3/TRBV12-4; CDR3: ASSFDSEQF
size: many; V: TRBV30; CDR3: AWSPSTTGRYEQF
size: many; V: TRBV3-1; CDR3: ASSRSSSIQY
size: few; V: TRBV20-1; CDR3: SASVGRVYEQY
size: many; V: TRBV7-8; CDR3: ASSFGQGNTGELF
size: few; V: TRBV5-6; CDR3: ASSLAVAGGREQY
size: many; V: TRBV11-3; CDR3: ASSLEMGQGWPEQY
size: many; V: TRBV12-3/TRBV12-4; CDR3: ASSLGTSQRETQY
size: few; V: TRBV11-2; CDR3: ASTPGTDSYYEQY
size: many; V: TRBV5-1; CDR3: ASSLTGDSYNEQF
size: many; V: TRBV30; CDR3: AWSVQGDQPQH
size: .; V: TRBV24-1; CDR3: ATSGAGSYEQY
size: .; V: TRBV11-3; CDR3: ASSPRGGWTDTQY
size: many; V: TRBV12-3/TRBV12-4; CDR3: ASSPTTGGDYGYT
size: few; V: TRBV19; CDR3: ASSTPGTGSYEQY
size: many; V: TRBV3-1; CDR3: ASSQWGSSGDYGYT
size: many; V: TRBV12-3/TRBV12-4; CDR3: ASRRAGTTTGELF
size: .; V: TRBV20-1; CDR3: SARDRDRTYNEQF
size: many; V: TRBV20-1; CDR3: SARSPSGGSYTQY
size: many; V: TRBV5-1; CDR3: ASNLARPGHADTQY
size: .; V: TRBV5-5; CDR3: ASSRDRGKADTQY
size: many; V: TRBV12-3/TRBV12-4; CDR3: ASSFKKSSYEQY
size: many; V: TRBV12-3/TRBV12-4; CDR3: ASSLDGGAGSPLH
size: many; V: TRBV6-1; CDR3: ASSQPGWTDIQY
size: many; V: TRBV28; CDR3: ATKDRNNEKLF